A selection of T cell receptor beta chains follows, all from one sample in a study of T cell responses to AZD1222 COVID-19 vaccine. Produced via immunoSEQ multiplex PCR; TCRdb's table is partial and in-frame only. The sample contains around 130,000 clones, 75% to 95% of which appear only once. Here the sequenced sample was peripheral blood, taken 28 days after the second AZD1222 dose. These receptors originate from an adult who received the AZD1222 COVID-19 vaccine. The CDR3 runs from the conserved cysteine through the conserved F or W. D genes are given only for firm matches.

d_call v_call cdr3_aa
. TRBV7-8 CASSRFRGDYGYTF
. TRBV2 CASSEGRAKTEAFF
. TRBV5-5 CASSLEAQYSPLHF
. TRBV9 CASKNSNNSPLHF
TRBD1 TRBV2 CASGSDRGRTEAFF
. TRBV3-1/TRBV3-2 CASSHALGGSSYNEQFF
. TRBV20-1 CSARTGGHAFF
. TRBV7-2 CASSLAGTTGNTIYF
. TRBV6-5 CASSYEGRNSPLHF
. TRBV29-1 CSVEEGWSKAFMNTEAFF
. TRBV11-2 CASSLGGGSSTEAFF
. TRBV20-1 CSASGIGGYRSYEQYF
. TRBV7-9 CASSLGSGANVLTF
TRBD2 TRBV29-1 CSVTSRAYEQYF
. TRBV2 CASSDMTDGADTQYF
TRBD1 TRBV9 CASSVGTGPNQPQHF
. TRBV7-7 CASSLDRVYNEQFF
. TRBV18 CASSPSLQVSGDYGYTF
. TRBV4-2 CASSQGDTEFRPQHF
. TRBV19 CASIVGYGNQPQHF
TRBD2 TRBV9 CASSVRLAGTDTQYF
. TRBV6-2/TRBV6-3 CASSYRDAGGQPQHF
. TRBV7-6 CASSLGQESLNTGELFF
. TRBV15 CATSVRTTGRGYTF
. TRBV11-2 CASSRRDGPYNEQFF
. TRBV2 CASSAEEAKNIQYF
. TRBV30 CAWSLGRAYNEQFF
TRBD2 TRBV30 CAWGLAGGHEQFF
TRBD2 TRBV7-9 CASSLARESGGANEQFF
. TRBV4-1 CASSQAQRGSLSGYTF
. TRBV15 CATSRDRGGLGYTF
TRBD1 TRBV6-5 CASRDRGGNSPLHF
TRBD2 TRBV20-1 CSASGLAGPLGQYF
TRBD1 TRBV6-5 CASGDSSGNTIYF
TRBD2 TRBV9 CASSLLAGELDTQYF
. TRBV27 CASSWGGPNTEAFF
. TRBV7-6 CASSLGTNNEQFF
. TRBV19 CASRGGVGMNTEAFF
. TRBV5-4 CASSLQGNYGYTF
. TRBV5-1 CASSLDFGQSPMNTEAFF
TRBD1 TRBV7-9 CASSPAGGPYEQYF